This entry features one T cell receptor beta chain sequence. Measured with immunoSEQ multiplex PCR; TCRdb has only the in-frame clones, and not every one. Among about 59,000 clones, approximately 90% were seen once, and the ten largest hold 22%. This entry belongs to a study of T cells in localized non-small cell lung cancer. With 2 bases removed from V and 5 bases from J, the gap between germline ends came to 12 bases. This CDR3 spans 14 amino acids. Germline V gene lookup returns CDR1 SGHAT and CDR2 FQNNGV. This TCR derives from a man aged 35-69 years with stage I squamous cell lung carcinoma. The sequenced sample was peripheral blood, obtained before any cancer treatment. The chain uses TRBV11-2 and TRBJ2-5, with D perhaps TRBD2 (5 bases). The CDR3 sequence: CASSLYVGEETQYF. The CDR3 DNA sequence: TGTGCCAGCAGCTTATATGTGGGAGAGGAGACCCAGTACTTC.